This is a list of T cell receptor beta chains from one sample in a study of T cells after yellow fever vaccination. MiXCR, run by TCRdb on the 5' RACE reads, gives a single entry per CDR3 protein. The sample shows about 550,000 distinct CDR3 sequences, roughly 19% of them seen only once. The sequencing here drew on PBMCs, taken 15 days after the yellow fever booster vaccination. The receptors come from a man younger than 40 who received the YFV17D yellow fever vaccine. Each CDR3 is given with its conserved first and last residue. A D gene is named only where the DNA matches it firmly. Clone sizes are given selectively: once, few, many, or a class where the clone is expanded.

j_call clone_size cdr3_length d_call v_call cdr3_nt cdr3_aa
TRBJ2-7 once 14 . TRBV27 TGTGCCAGCATAAGCAATCCGCTAACCTACGAGCAGTACTTC CASISNPLTYEQYF
TRBJ2-5 few 17 TRBD2 TRBV6-1 TGTGCCAGCAACGGCGGGGGGATTGAATTGGGGGAAGAGACCCAGTACTTC CASNGGGIELGEETQYF
TRBJ2-7 . 13 TRBD2 TRBV29-1 TGCAGCGTTGAAGGGAAGGGACTATCCGAGCAGTACTTC CSVEGKGLSEQYF
TRBJ2-2 few 17 TRBD1 TRBV27 TGTGCCAGCAGTCAACACAGGGGGGATCCAGGCACCGGGGAGCTGTTTTTT CASSQHRGDPGTGELFF
TRBJ2-7 few 14 TRBD2 TRBV7-9 TGTGCCAGCAGCAATAGCGGGAACACCTACGAGCAGTACTTC CASSNSGNTYEQYF
TRBJ1-1 . 15 . TRBV5-6 TGTGCCAGCAGCTTCCGACAGATTGGGAACACTGAAGCTTTCTTT CASSFRQIGNTEAFF
TRBJ2-2 few 13 TRBD1 TRBV12-3/TRBV12-4 TGTGCCAGTGGGCTGGGACAGCCCGGGGAGCTGTTTTTT CASGLGQPGELFF
TRBJ2-5 . 14 TRBD2 TRBV20-1 TGCAGTGCTGCCGGGACTAGCGGGAGGGGGACCCAGTACTTC CSAAGTSGRGTQYF
TRBJ2-5 . 13 . TRBV28 TGTGCCAGCAGCTCGGTCTTTGCAGAGACCCAGTACTTC CASSSVFAETQYF
TRBJ2-3 many 10 . TRBV29-1 TGCAGCGTTGAACACCAAGCGCAGTATTTT CSVEHQAQYF
TRBJ2-2 few 19 TRBD2 TRBV4-3 TGCGCCAGCAGCCAATTCTTTCTCTTTGGGAGGGCCAGCACCGGGGAGCTGTTTTTT CASSQFFLFGRASTGELFF
TRBJ2-5 few 12 . TRBV5-5 TGTGCCAGCAGTTGGGACGGGCAGGCCCAGTACTTC CASSWDGQAQYF
TRBJ2-1 . 17 . TRBV12-3/TRBV12-4 TGTGCCAGCAGTTTTTGGGGGGATCCGAGCGGTAACAATGAGCAGTTCTTC CASSFWGDPSGNNEQFF
TRBJ1-1 few 14 . TRBV6-1 TGTGCCAGCAGTGAATGGCGGGGGAACACTGAAGCTTTCTTT CASSEWRGNTEAFF
TRBJ2-5 few 15 TRBD1 TRBV28 TGTGCCAGCAGTTTACCCTCGACAGGGGCCGAGACCCAGTACTTC CASSLPSTGAETQYF
TRBJ2-1 many 16 TRBD2 TRBV7-8 TGTGCCAGCAGACCAGGGCGGGCTAGCGGGAGCGATGAGCAGTTCTTC CASRPGRASGSDEQFF
TRBJ2-5 . 14 . TRBV20-1 TGCAGTGCTCCTTCCCGACGGGGAGGAGAGACCCAGTACTTC CSAPSRRGGETQYF
TRBJ2-7 . 15 . TRBV7-8 TGTGCCAGCAGCAAGCGGGACAGCCTCGGCTACGAGCAGTACTTC CASSKRDSLGYEQYF
TRBJ2-5 few 15 . TRBV7-9 TGTGCCAGCAGCCCGAGGAACGCGGCCCAAGAGACCCAGTACTTC CASSPRNAAQETQYF
TRBJ2-1 . 16 TRBD2 TRBV5-1 TGCGCCAGCAGCTCGACTTCTAGCGGGAGTGTTTATGAGCAGTTCTTC CASSSTSSGSVYEQFF
TRBJ2-3 many 12 . TRBV12-3/TRBV12-4 TGTGCCAGCATCGCGGCCACAGATACGCAGTATTTT CASIAATDTQYF
TRBJ2-7 . 15 TRBD2 TRBV29-1 TGCAGCGTTGGATGGGTTCCCCGGGGGGTATACGAGCAGTACTTC CSVGWVPRGVYEQYF
TRBJ2-1 few 16 TRBD2 TRBV7-3 TGTGCCAGCAGCTTGGATAGCGGGAGGGGGGTCAATGAGCAGTTCTTC CASSLDSGRGVNEQFF
TRBJ2-4 once 16 TRBD2 TRBV20-1 TGCTGTGCCTACAAACTAGCGGGAGTAGCCAAAAACATTCAGTACTTC CCAYKLAGVAKNIQYF
TRBJ1-4 few 14 TRBD1 TRBV20-1 TGCAGTGCTAGACTGACAGGGGAAGGTGAAAAACTGTTTTTT CSARLTGEGEKLFF
TRBJ2-2 . 18 . TRBV10-3 TGTGCCATCAGTGAGTCGTTCGTAAGAGGGAGTAACACCGGGGAGCTGTTTTTT CAISESFVRGSNTGELFF
TRBJ2-4 . 12 TRBD1 TRBV29-1 TGCAGCGTTAAAGGGACAGGGGACATTCAGTACTTC CSVKGTGDIQYF
TRBJ2-6 few 15 . TRBV18 TGTGCCAGCTCACCTGGAGCCTCTGGGGCCAACGTCCTGACTTTC CASSPGASGANVLTF
TRBJ1-3 few 11 . TRBV12-3/TRBV12-4 TGTGCCAGCAGGGCCCCCGACACCATATATTTT CASRAPDTIYF
TRBJ1-2 . 14 TRBD1 TRBV5-4 TGTGCCAGCAGCTTGCCGGACAGGAGATTGGGCTACACCTTC CASSLPDRRLGYTF
TRBJ2-7 . 12 . TRBV7-9 TGTGCCAGCAGCCCCACTTTAGAAGAACAGTACTTC CASSPTLEEQYF
TRBJ2-7 . 14 . TRBV7-2 TGTGCCAGCAGCGCCCGGGGAAGCTTCTACGAGCAGTACTTC CASSARGSFYEQYF
TRBJ2-1 few 13 TRBD2 TRBV7-9 TGTGCCAGCAGCTTATTACTAGCGGGTGAGCAGTTCTTC CASSLLLAGEQFF
TRBJ2-5 many 15 . TRBV20-1 TGCAGTGCTAGAATCCCCACAGGCCTGCAAGAGACCCAGTACTTC CSARIPTGLQETQYF
TRBJ1-5 many 13 . TRBV12-3/TRBV12-4 TGTGCCAGCAGCTTGCAGGGTGGTCAGCCCCAGCATTTT CASSLQGGQPQHF
TRBJ2-3 . 15 TRBD1 TRBV7-8 TGTGCCAGCAGTGGACAGGCGACCCGCACAGATACGCAGTATTTT CASSGQATRTDTQYF
TRBJ2-7 few 14 . TRBV28 TGTGCCAGCAGCCCCCGGACGTTGCCCTACGAGCAGTACTTC CASSPRTLPYEQYF
TRBJ1-2 many 14 TRBD1 TRBV27 TGTGCCAGCAGTTCCATCGGACAGGGCAGGGGCTACACCTTC CASSSIGQGRGYTF
TRBJ2-5 . 13 . TRBV20-1 TGCAGTGCTAGAGACCCGGTAGGAGAGACCCAGTACTTC CSARDPVGETQYF
TRBJ2-7 . 14 . TRBV12-3/TRBV12-4 TGTGCCAGCAGCCCAGGGGCTAGCGACTACGAGCAGTACTTC CASSPGASDYEQYF
TRBJ2-6 . 16 . TRBV7-8 TGTGCCAGCAGCGGATACGGCAGCTCTGGGGCCAACGTCCTGACTTTC CASSGYGSSGANVLTF
TRBJ2-3 . 15 TRBD2 TRBV7-6 TGTGCCAGCAGCTTTCGGGGAGCGGGAACAGATACGCAGTATTTT CASSFRGAGTDTQYF